This TCR beta chain was profiled in a study of human T cells and chemical hapten exposure. Whole-study context: Cases of alopecia areata, totalis or universalis occurred in a predominantly female patient group. Small discrepancies in pooled library volume mainly accounted for the varying TCR yields per sample. Study outcomes and limitations: The donors suffered from alopecia, so their immune response may not match that of healthy people.

V was trimmed by 7 bases and J by 4 bases, leaving 22 bases between them. This CDR3 spans 15 amino acids. Germline V gene sequence: CDR1 DFQATT, CDR2 SNEGSKA (reference sequence). Worth noting for this clonotype: The antigen is undetermined.

The time point denotes: patch test 1, 2 weeks after DPC sensitization. Treatment indicated: therapeutic diphenylcyclopropenone sensitization with weekly scalp DPC. Suited to DPC and affected by alopecia, the donors ranged from 18 to 70 years old. TCRdb analysed the RACE reads with MiXCR anew, one entry per CDR3 protein. Among some 94,000 distinct CDR3 sequences, around 12% were seen once, and the ten largest hold roughly 2.1%. This chain uses TRBV20-1 with TRBJ1-2, with D maybe TRBD1 (5 bases). The sequenced sample was whole blood, obtained in connection with sensitization to the hapten diphenylcyclopropenone (DPC). The TCR originated in a woman between 40 and 55 years old with alopecia areata. Some clones in this sample may be carry-over from other donors' samples. The CDR3 nucleotides read TGCAGTGGCCGATATCGGGGCCCGAAAGCCTATGGCTACACCTTC. It yields the protein CSGRYRGPKAYGYTF.